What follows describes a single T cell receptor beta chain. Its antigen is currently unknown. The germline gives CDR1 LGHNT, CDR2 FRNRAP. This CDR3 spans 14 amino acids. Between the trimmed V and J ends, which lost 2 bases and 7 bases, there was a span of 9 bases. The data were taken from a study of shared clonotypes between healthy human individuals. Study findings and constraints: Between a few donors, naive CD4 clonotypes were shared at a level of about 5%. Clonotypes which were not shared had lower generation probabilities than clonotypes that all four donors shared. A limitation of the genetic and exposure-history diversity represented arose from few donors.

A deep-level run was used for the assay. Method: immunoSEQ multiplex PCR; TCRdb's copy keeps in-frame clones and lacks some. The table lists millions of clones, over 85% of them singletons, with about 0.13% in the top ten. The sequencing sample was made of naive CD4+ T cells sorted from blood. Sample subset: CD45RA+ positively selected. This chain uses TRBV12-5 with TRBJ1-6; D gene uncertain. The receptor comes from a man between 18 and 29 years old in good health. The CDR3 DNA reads TGTGCTAGTGGTTTGCGCGTTGGGAATTCACCCCTCCACTTT. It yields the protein CASGLRVGNSPLHF.